This TCR beta chain came from a study of blood T cells in healthy people across ages (dated by TCRdb to about 2015). About the study as a whole: Template switching captured roughly one uniquely barcoded TCR beta cDNA molecule per two T cells in model experiments. Age-related changes in TCR beta repertoire diversity were measured in the study by deep sequencing normalized with unique cDNA molecular identifiers. The donors were split into four age groups: young (average about 16 years), middle-aged (roughly 39), aged (more than 55) and long-lived (approximately 80). To avoid experimental bias, donors of different ages were distributed randomly across sequencing lanes. Using the same blood draw, the study looked at two additional independent replicas of 1 million unique cDNA reads for two donors, one aged 18 to 29 and the other aged 80 or older. General study outcomes and caveats: Because donor CMV infection status was unknown, age-related changes in expanded clonotypes were potentially confounded. Conclusive comparison of naive and antigen-experienced compartments was prevented by the profiling of bulk unsorted PBMCs. Total diversity estimates from one million sequenced T cells were considered lower bounds and underestimates. Compared with the aged group, the long-lived group had more naive CD4+ T cells, fewer expanded clones and increased TCR diversity, a pattern suggesting age selection. Observed TCR beta diversity per million T cells fell roughly linearly with age, and a significant reduction was already apparent by age roughly 41. A strong correlation was found between observed TCR beta diversity and the percentage of naive T cells measured by flow cytometry.

The library was prepared using 5' RACE. For sequencing, an Illumina HiSeq 2500 was employed. A second PCR of about 6 to 12 cycles was performed with a sample-barcoded 5' primer and a J-beta primer mix. Each TCR beta cDNA molecule received a unique molecular identifier from a template-switch 5' adaptor carrying 12 random nucleotides. Each sample yielded at least 2.5 million CDR3-containing paired-end reads. First-strand cDNA synthesis was performed from all RNA using the Mint cDNA synthesis kit, with priming by a TRBC-specific oligonucleotide. Following uracil-DNA glycosylase treatment, all cDNA underwent a first 18-cycle PCR with the universal primers M1SS and BC2_uni_R. The original pipeline was this. Each sample was normalized by randomly selecting 1 million high-quality reads, each carrying a distinct molecular identifier. Reads with shared molecular identifiers were discarded instead of being binned into consensus sequences. MiTCR, set to a Q25 quality threshold and the strictest error-elimination algorithm, was used for CDR3 identification, clonotype clustering and error correction. A nonparametric unseen species model using Euler transformation provided a lower-bound estimate of total TCR beta diversity. TCRdb redid the processing of the public reads, applying fastp at Q25 and MiXCR, and retained in-frame beta chains. Duplicate CDR3 protein sequences are folded into a single record with the most common DNA and genes. The V and J calls come from TCRdb's annotation, not from the publication. This sample is represented by more than 800,000 distinct CDR3 sequences; more than 35% of them were singletons. Approximately 20% of the sample rests with the top ten.

From its cysteine to its phenylalanine, the CDR3 spans 14 amino acids. Just the 42-base CDR3 DNA is kept, in frame starting at base 1. Sequences DFQATT (CDR1) and SNEGSKA (CDR2) are obtained from the germline V gene (reference sequence). V is trimmed back by 5 bases and J by 2 bases, and the junction contains 8 bases that no gene match accounts for. To note about this clonotype: Its antigen specificity is not known. The input lacks base qualities; no much larger clone sits a single base away.

The donors were roughly 39 Caucasian individuals from Russia, aged roughly 6 to 100 years, who were systemically healthy. Approximately 9.7 milliliters of peripheral blood were drawn from each donor into EDTA-treated Vacutainer tubes. Ficoll-Paque density-gradient centrifugation was used to isolate PBMCs, with at least 6 million obtained per sample. Trizol reagent was used to extract total RNA from the PBMCs, yielding at least 6 micrograms per sample. For every donor, an aliquot of PBMCs went through flow cytometry to measure the percentages of naive CD45RAhigh/CD27high T cells. The receptor's source is a woman in her sixties or seventies in good health. Rearrangement joined TRBV20-1 to TRBJ2-7; TRBD2 agrees with 8 junctional bases. Sample: blood. In nucleotides, the sequence is TGCAGTGCTCCTTGGGCAGCGGGGGCCTACGAGCAGTACTTC. Translation gives CSAPWAAGAYEQYF.